This is a list of T cell receptor beta chains from one sample in a study of CXCR3 chemokines and chemotherapy response in bladder cancer. TCRdb re-derived calls from the PCR reads in MiXCR, one entry per CDR3 protein. The data show some 2,000 distinct CDR3 sequences, about a sixth seen once. Sampling was done from a patient whose treatment included neoadjuvant chemotherapy. These receptors were taken from a human donor with bladder cancer that responded to neoadjuvant chemotherapy. CDR3s include the opening cysteine and the closing phenylalanine or tryptophan. Each record gives: clone size, J gene, V gene, D gene, CDR3 DNA, CDR3 protein. The D gene is left open where the match is weak. Clone size is shown for a subset of rows, as once, few, many or a class of expanded clone.

clone_size: many; j_call: TRBJ1-5; v_call: TRBV30; d_call: NA; cdr3_nt: TGTGCCTGGAGTTCAGGACGGGACAATCAGCCCCAGCATTTT; cdr3_aa: CAWSSGRDNQPQHF
clone_size: medium-sized; j_call: TRBJ1-4; v_call: TRBV6-6; d_call: NA; cdr3_nt: TGTGCCAGCAGTTATAATAGGGGTTCAACTAATGAAAAACTGTTTTTT; cdr3_aa: CASSYNRGSTNEKLFF
clone_size: NA; j_call: TRBJ2-3; v_call: TRBV6-2/TRBV6-3; d_call: TRBD2; cdr3_nt: TGTGCCAGCAAAGGGACTAGCGGGGGCCCAGATACGCAGTATTTT; cdr3_aa: CASKGTSGGPDTQYF
clone_size: many; j_call: TRBJ2-3; v_call: TRBV11-2; d_call: NA; cdr3_nt: TGTGCCAGCAGCCTCGCCGGGACTAGCACAGATACGCAGTATTTT; cdr3_aa: CASSLAGTSTDTQYF
clone_size: large; j_call: TRBJ1-1; v_call: TRBV18; d_call: NA; cdr3_nt: TGTGCCAGCTCATCGCAGGGAGAAGCTTTCTTT; cdr3_aa: CASSSQGEAFF
clone_size: many; j_call: TRBJ2-5; v_call: TRBV19; d_call: TRBD1; cdr3_nt: TGTGCCAGTAGTATACGGACAGGGGCTCAAGAGACCCAGTACTTC; cdr3_aa: CASSIRTGAQETQYF
clone_size: many; j_call: TRBJ1-1; v_call: TRBV13; d_call: NA; cdr3_nt: TGTGCCAGCAGCCAGCGGGGGAGTAGCCCTGAAGCTTTCTTT; cdr3_aa: CASSQRGSSPEAFF
clone_size: medium-sized; j_call: TRBJ1-5; v_call: TRBV19; d_call: TRBD1; cdr3_nt: TGTGCCAGTAGTGTCCGACAGGGTGGTCAGCCCCAGCATTTT; cdr3_aa: CASSVRQGGQPQHF
clone_size: medium-sized; j_call: TRBJ2-3; v_call: TRBV6-5; d_call: TRBD2; cdr3_nt: TGTGCCAGCAGCTCGAGCGGGGGAGGGGGAGATACGCAGTATTTT; cdr3_aa: CASSSSGGGGDTQYF
clone_size: medium-sized; j_call: TRBJ2-7; v_call: TRBV6-5; d_call: NA; cdr3_nt: TGTGCCAGCACCCAAGGGGGGGCAGGAGCTCCCTACGAGCAGTACTTC; cdr3_aa: CASTQGGAGAPYEQYF
clone_size: NA; j_call: TRBJ2-2; v_call: TRBV30; d_call: TRBD1; cdr3_nt: TGTGCCTGGGGGACAGGGAAGAACACCGGGGAGCTGTTTTTT; cdr3_aa: CAWGTGKNTGELFF
clone_size: many; j_call: TRBJ2-5; v_call: TRBV20-1; d_call: TRBD1; cdr3_nt: TGCAGTGCTGGGACAGGGAAATCGGAGACCCAGTACTTC; cdr3_aa: CSAGTGKSETQYF
clone_size: medium-sized; j_call: TRBJ2-2; v_call: TRBV29-1; d_call: TRBD2; cdr3_nt: TGCAGCGTCACTAGCGGGGGGGCCCACGGGGAGCTGTTTTTT; cdr3_aa: CSVTSGGAHGELFF
clone_size: medium-sized; j_call: TRBJ2-7; v_call: TRBV7-2; d_call: TRBD2; cdr3_nt: TGTGCCAGCAGCTTAGAACTAGCGGGGGGGCGCGAGCAGTACTTC; cdr3_aa: CASSLELAGGREQYF
clone_size: medium-sized; j_call: TRBJ2-7; v_call: TRBV19; d_call: NA; cdr3_nt: TGTGCCAGTAGTATAACTGGGCTCGAGCAGTACTTC; cdr3_aa: CASSITGLEQYF
clone_size: many; j_call: TRBJ2-7; v_call: TRBV27; d_call: TRBD1; cdr3_nt: TGTGCCAGCAGCCTCGGACAGGGGGTCTCCTACGAGCAGTACTTC; cdr3_aa: CASSLGQGVSYEQYF
clone_size: few; j_call: TRBJ2-1; v_call: TRBV19; d_call: TRBD2; cdr3_nt: TGTGCCAGTAGTATAGATAGCGGGAGTTACAATGAGCAGTTCTTC; cdr3_aa: CASSIDSGSYNEQFF
clone_size: NA; j_call: TRBJ2-7; v_call: TRBV5-4; d_call: NA; cdr3_nt: TGTGCCAGCAGCGCCAGGGGGGCCTGTGAGCAGTACTTC; cdr3_aa: CASSARGACEQYF
clone_size: many; j_call: TRBJ2-4; v_call: TRBV12-3/TRBV12-4; d_call: TRBD1; cdr3_nt: TGTGCCAGCAGTATCGAGGGGGCCGGGAAAAACATTCAGTACTTC; cdr3_aa: CASSIEGAGKNIQYF
clone_size: large; j_call: TRBJ1-1; v_call: TRBV10-3; d_call: NA; cdr3_nt: TGTGCCATCAGTGAGTCTTCCACCCCAGAAGGCACTGAAGCTTTCTTT; cdr3_aa: CAISESSTPEGTEAFF
clone_size: medium-sized; j_call: TRBJ2-5; v_call: TRBV6-5; d_call: NA; cdr3_nt: TGTGCCAGCAGTACTCGGGCCCCGGCATACCAAGAGACCCAGTACTTC; cdr3_aa: CASSTRAPAYQETQYF
clone_size: many; j_call: TRBJ1-2; v_call: TRBV16; d_call: TRBD1; cdr3_nt: TGTGCCAGCAGCCAATCGCCGGGAGGACAGGACGCTAACTATGGCTACACCTTC; cdr3_aa: CASSQSPGGQDANYGYTF
clone_size: many; j_call: TRBJ1-4; v_call: TRBV18; d_call: NA; cdr3_nt: TGTGCCAGCTCACCGCTCGGGGGGGCAGGTGAAAAACTGTTTTTT; cdr3_aa: CASSPLGGAGEKLFF
clone_size: medium-sized; j_call: TRBJ1-6; v_call: TRBV7-9; d_call: NA; cdr3_nt: TGTGCCAGCAGCTTCTTTGGGGCACCCCTCCACTTT; cdr3_aa: CASSFFGAPLHF
clone_size: medium-sized; j_call: TRBJ2-1; v_call: TRBV7-2; d_call: TRBD2; cdr3_nt: TGTGCCAGCAGCCTAGCGGGGGACTACAATGAGCAGTTCTTC; cdr3_aa: CASSLAGDYNEQFF
clone_size: NA; j_call: TRBJ1-1; v_call: TRBV6-1; d_call: NA; cdr3_nt: TGTGCCAGCAGACAGCTAAACACTGAAGCTTTCTTT; cdr3_aa: CASRQLNTEAFF
clone_size: medium-sized; j_call: TRBJ2-2; v_call: TRBV30; d_call: NA; cdr3_nt: TGTGCCTGGAGTTCCACCCTGGCCGGGGAGCTGTTTTTT; cdr3_aa: CAWSSTLAGELFF
clone_size: many; j_call: TRBJ2-1; v_call: TRBV20-1; d_call: NA; cdr3_nt: TGCAGTGCCGAGAGAGGTCCCCACAATGAGCAGTTCTTC; cdr3_aa: CSAERGPHNEQFF
clone_size: many; j_call: TRBJ2-7; v_call: TRBV5-4; d_call: NA; cdr3_nt: TGTGCCAGCAGCTTGGACAGGGCAATCTACGAGCAGTACTTC; cdr3_aa: CASSLDRAIYEQYF
clone_size: NA; j_call: TRBJ1-1; v_call: TRBV19; d_call: NA; cdr3_nt: TGTGCCAGCGGAGGGTTGGGCACTGAAGCTTTCTTT; cdr3_aa: CASGGLGTEAFF
clone_size: many; j_call: TRBJ2-1; v_call: TRBV20-1; d_call: NA; cdr3_nt: TGCAGTGCCCGATCCCCAGGGTTCAAGGCCTACAATGAGCAGTTCTTC; cdr3_aa: CSARSPGFKAYNEQFF
clone_size: many; j_call: TRBJ2-7; v_call: TRBV5-1; d_call: NA; cdr3_nt: TGCGCCAGCAGCTTTGTAACAGGCGAGGGCTACGAGCAGTACTTC; cdr3_aa: CASSFVTGEGYEQYF
clone_size: NA; j_call: TRBJ2-7; v_call: TRBV20-1; d_call: TRBD1; cdr3_nt: TGCAGTGCTGAATGGGCCGGGACAGGGTTCAGGCAGGGGCATGAGCAGTACTTC; cdr3_aa: CSAEWAGTGFRQGHEQYF
clone_size: medium-sized; j_call: TRBJ1-1; v_call: TRBV6-6; d_call: TRBD1; cdr3_nt: TGTGCCAGCAGTCTCGCGACAGGGGCGTATGAAGCTTTCTTT; cdr3_aa: CASSLATGAYEAFF
clone_size: many; j_call: TRBJ2-1; v_call: TRBV10-2; d_call: NA; cdr3_nt: TGCGCCAGCAGTGATTGGGGACTTACCTACAATGAGCAGTTCTTC; cdr3_aa: CASSDWGLTYNEQFF
clone_size: many; j_call: TRBJ1-4; v_call: TRBV10-3; d_call: NA; cdr3_nt: TGTGCCATCAGTGAGTCGGAGTCAGGGGCGACTAATGAAAAACTGTTTTTT; cdr3_aa: CAISESESGATNEKLFF
clone_size: large; j_call: TRBJ2-7; v_call: TRBV6-5; d_call: TRBD1; cdr3_nt: TGTGCCAGCGCCCCGGGACAGGGCTCCTACGAGCAGTACTTC; cdr3_aa: CASAPGQGSYEQYF
clone_size: medium-sized; j_call: TRBJ2-1; v_call: TRBV18; d_call: NA; cdr3_nt: TGTGCCAGCTCACCTGGTCTGGGCAATGAGCAGTTCTTC; cdr3_aa: CASSPGLGNEQFF
clone_size: many; j_call: TRBJ2-1; v_call: TRBV5-4; d_call: TRBD2; cdr3_nt: TGTGCCAGCAGCCGCTTTACGGCGGGAGGGAGTAATGAGCAGTTCTTC; cdr3_aa: CASSRFTAGGSNEQFF
clone_size: once; j_call: TRBJ2-7; v_call: TRBV20-1; d_call: NA; cdr3_nt: TGCAGTGCTAGAGATCAGGCGGGTGGAGGCCACGAGCAGTACTTC; cdr3_aa: CSARDQAGGGHEQYF
clone_size: large; j_call: TRBJ1-2; v_call: TRBV6-6; d_call: TRBD1; cdr3_nt: TGTGCCAGCAGCCCGGACAGGGGGTTTGGCTACACCTTC; cdr3_aa: CASSPDRGFGYTF
clone_size: many; j_call: TRBJ2-7; v_call: TRBV11-2; d_call: NA; cdr3_nt: TGTGCCAGCAGCTTGGGGAGCGAGCAGTACTTC; cdr3_aa: CASSLGSEQYF
clone_size: NA; j_call: TRBJ2-3; v_call: TRBV9; d_call: TRBD2; cdr3_nt: TGTGCCAGCAGCCCGACCGGGCTAGCGGGCACAGATTCGCAGTATTTT; cdr3_aa: CASSPTGLAGTDSQYF
clone_size: medium-sized; j_call: TRBJ2-5; v_call: TRBV19; d_call: TRBD2; cdr3_nt: TGTGCCAGTAGTTTTTCAACTAGCGAAGAGACCCAGTACTTC; cdr3_aa: CASSFSTSEETQYF
clone_size: many; j_call: TRBJ2-7; v_call: TRBV20-1; d_call: TRBD2; cdr3_nt: TGCAGTGCTACCGGGGACTACTACGAGCAGTACTTC; cdr3_aa: CSATGDYYEQYF
clone_size: many; j_call: TRBJ2-3; v_call: TRBV27; d_call: NA; cdr3_nt: TGTGCCAGCACCCAAAGATGGGGCGTAAGAGGCCCAGATACGCAGTATTTT; cdr3_aa: CASTQRWGVRGPDTQYF
clone_size: large; j_call: TRBJ1-1; v_call: TRBV6-2/TRBV6-3; d_call: TRBD1; cdr3_nt: TGTGCCAGCAGTTCTCCGACAGGGGTTACTGAAGCTTTCTTT; cdr3_aa: CASSSPTGVTEAFF
clone_size: many; j_call: TRBJ2-7; v_call: TRBV27; d_call: TRBD1; cdr3_nt: TGTGCCAGCGGCCCCGGGACAGGGGTTTACGAGCAGTACTTC; cdr3_aa: CASGPGTGVYEQYF
clone_size: once; j_call: TRBJ2-7; v_call: TRBV28; d_call: NA; cdr3_nt: TGTGCCAGCAGTTTAGGGCTGTCTAGCTGGGGGATGTCCTACGAGCAGTACTTC; cdr3_aa: CASSLGLSSWGMSYEQYF
clone_size: medium-sized; j_call: TRBJ1-5; v_call: TRBV19; d_call: TRBD1; cdr3_nt: TGTGCCAGTACCCAAGTAGGGGGCAGCAATCAGCCCCAGCATTTT; cdr3_aa: CASTQVGGSNQPQHF
clone_size: large; j_call: TRBJ2-7; v_call: TRBV19; d_call: NA; cdr3_nt: TGTGCCAGTAGTTTACAGGGAAGGGGCTACGAGCAGTACTTC; cdr3_aa: CASSLQGRGYEQYF
clone_size: many; j_call: TRBJ2-7; v_call: TRBV28; d_call: TRBD2; cdr3_nt: TGTGCCAGCAGTCCTACTAGCGGGAGCTATCTGGGCTCCTACGAGCAGTACTTC; cdr3_aa: CASSPTSGSYLGSYEQYF
clone_size: many; j_call: TRBJ2-7; v_call: TRBV6-5; d_call: NA; cdr3_nt: TGTGCCAGCAACGACCCGGGGACTGCCGAGCAGTACTTC; cdr3_aa: CASNDPGTAEQYF